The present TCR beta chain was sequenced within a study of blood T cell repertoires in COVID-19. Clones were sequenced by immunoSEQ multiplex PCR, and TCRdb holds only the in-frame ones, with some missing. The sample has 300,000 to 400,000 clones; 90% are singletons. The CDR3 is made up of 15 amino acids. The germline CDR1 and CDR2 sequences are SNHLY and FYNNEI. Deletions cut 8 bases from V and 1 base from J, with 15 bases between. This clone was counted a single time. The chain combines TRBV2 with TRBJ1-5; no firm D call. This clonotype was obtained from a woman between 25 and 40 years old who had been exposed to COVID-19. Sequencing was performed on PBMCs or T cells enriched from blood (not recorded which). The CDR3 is CASRVGVMSNQPQHF. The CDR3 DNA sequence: TGTGCCAGCCGGGTAGGAGTTATGAGCAATCAGCCCCAGCATTTT.